This T cell receptor (beta chain) was sequenced in a study of T cell responses to AZD1222 COVID-19 vaccine. Produced via immunoSEQ multiplex PCR; TCRdb's table is partial and in-frame only. The sample has approximately 94,000 clones; around 87% are singletons. Concerning this clone: No antigen is known for it.

The germline gives CDR1 SGHVS, CDR2 FQNEAQ. CDR3 length equals 14 residues. Trimming took off 5 bases at V and 6 bases at J, with 15 bases between the two ends. The study's findings and limits: Repertoire collection took place solely once the T cell response had peaked. Clonal diversity was possibly underestimated, and the donors were mostly white British, with more females. Baseline serology detected seropositivity in only a handful of AZD1222 recipients. Spike-specific TCR breadth and depth both grew after two AZD1222 doses.

This TCR was recovered from an adult in good health. V and J are TRBV7-8 and TRBJ2-3; D is tentatively TRBD1 or TRBD2 (5 bases each). Source: peripheral blood, taken on day 0 of MenACWY control vaccination. The CDR3 loop reads CASSPRGGRDTQYF. DNA for the CDR3: TGTGCCAGCAGCCCGAGGGGTGGAAGGGATACGCAGTATTTT.